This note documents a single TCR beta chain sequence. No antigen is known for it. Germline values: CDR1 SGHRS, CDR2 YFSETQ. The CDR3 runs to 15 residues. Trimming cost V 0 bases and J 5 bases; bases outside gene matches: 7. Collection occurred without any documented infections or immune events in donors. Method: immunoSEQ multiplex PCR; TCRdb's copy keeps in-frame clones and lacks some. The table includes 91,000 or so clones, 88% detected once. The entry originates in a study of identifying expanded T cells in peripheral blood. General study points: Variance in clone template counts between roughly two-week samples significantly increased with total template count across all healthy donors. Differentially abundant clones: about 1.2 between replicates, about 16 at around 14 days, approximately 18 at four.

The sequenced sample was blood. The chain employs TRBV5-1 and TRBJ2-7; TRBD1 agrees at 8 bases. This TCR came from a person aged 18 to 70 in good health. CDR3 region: CASSLAGTGGNEQYF. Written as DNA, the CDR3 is TGCGCCAGCAGCTTGGCAGGGACAGGAGGTAACGAGCAGTACTTC.